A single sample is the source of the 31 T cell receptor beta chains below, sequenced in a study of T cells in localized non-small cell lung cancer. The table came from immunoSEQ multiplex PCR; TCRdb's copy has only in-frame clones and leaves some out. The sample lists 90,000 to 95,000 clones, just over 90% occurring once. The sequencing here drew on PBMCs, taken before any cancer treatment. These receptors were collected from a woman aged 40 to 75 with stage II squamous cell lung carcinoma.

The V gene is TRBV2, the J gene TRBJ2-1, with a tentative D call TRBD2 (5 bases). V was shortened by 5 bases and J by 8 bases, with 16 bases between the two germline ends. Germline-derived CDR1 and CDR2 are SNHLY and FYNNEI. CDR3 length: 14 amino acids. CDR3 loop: CASSLGFYGDEQFF. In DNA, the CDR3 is TGTGCCAGCAGTTTGGGCTTTTACGGGGATGAGCAGTTCTTC. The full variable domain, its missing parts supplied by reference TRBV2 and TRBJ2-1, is EPEVTQTPSHQVTQMGQEVILRCVPISNHLYFYWYRQILGQKVEFLVSFYNNEISEKSEIFDDQFSVERPDGSNFTLKIRSTKLEDSAMYFCASSLGFYGDEQFFGPGTRLTVL.

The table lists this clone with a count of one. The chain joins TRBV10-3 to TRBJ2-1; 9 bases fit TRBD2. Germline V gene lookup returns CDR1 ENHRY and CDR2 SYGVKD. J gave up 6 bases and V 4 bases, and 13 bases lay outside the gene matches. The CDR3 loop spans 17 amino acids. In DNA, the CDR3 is TGTGCCATCAGTGTGAATAGGGCGGGAGGGCCGTTCAATGAGCAGTTCTTC. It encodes CAISVNRAGGPFNEQFF.

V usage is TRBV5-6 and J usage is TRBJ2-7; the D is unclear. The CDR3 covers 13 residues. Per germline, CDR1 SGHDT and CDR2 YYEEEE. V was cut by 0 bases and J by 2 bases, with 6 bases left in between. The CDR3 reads CASSLVYTYEQYF. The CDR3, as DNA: TGTGCCAGCAGCTTGGTTTATACCTACGAGCAGTACTTC.

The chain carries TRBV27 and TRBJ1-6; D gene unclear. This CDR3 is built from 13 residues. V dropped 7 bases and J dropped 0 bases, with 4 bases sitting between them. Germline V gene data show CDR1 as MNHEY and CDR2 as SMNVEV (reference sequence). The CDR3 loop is CASTSSYNSPLHF. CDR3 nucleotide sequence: TGTGCCAGCACGAGCTCCTATAATTCACCCCTCCACTTT.

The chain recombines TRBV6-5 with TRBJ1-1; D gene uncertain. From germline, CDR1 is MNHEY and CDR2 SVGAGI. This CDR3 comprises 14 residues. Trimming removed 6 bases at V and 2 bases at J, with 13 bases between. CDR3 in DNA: TGTGCCAGCAGCCCATTAATGGAAAACACTGAAGCTTTCTTT. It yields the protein CASSPLMENTEAFF.

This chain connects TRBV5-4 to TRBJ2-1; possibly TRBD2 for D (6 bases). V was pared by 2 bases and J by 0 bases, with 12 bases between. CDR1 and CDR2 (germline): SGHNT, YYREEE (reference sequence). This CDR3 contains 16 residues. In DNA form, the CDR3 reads TGTGCCAGCAGCTTAGGCGGGAAGCCCTCCTACAATGAGCAGTTCTTC. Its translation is CASSLGGKPSYNEQFF.

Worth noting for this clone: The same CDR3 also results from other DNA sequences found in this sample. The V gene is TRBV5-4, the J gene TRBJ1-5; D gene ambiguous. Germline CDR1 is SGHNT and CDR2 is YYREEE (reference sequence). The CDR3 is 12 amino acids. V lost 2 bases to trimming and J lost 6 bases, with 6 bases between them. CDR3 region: CASSLPGQPQHF. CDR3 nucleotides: TGTGCCAGCAGCTTACCGGGTCAGCCCCAGCATTTT.

The CDR3 coding sequence is TGTGCCAGCACCGGAGGGGGCGGGAGTACCTACAATGAGCAGTTCTTC. Its translation is CASTGGGGSTYNEQFF. The V call is TRBV5-4, the J call TRBJ2-1; TRBD1 or TRBD2 may be the D gene (7 bases each). V lost 6 bases and J 2 bases, leaving 18 bases between the germline ends. Germline loops: CDR1 SGHNT, CDR2 YYREEE (reference sequence). CDR3 length equals 16 residues.

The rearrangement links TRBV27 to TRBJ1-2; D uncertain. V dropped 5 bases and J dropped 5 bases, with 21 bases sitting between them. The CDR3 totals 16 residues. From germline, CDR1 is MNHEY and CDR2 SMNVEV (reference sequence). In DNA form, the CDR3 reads TGTGCCAGCAGTAGGGAAATGCGGGGTAGCGGGTATGGCTACACCTTC. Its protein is CASSREMRGSGYGYTF.

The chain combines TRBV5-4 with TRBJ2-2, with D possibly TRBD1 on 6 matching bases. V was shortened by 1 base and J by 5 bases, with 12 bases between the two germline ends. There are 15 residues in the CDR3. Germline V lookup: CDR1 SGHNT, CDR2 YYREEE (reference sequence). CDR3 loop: CASSLSARGTGELFF. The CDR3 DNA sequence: TGTGCCAGCAGCTTGTCGGCCAGGGGAACCGGGGAGCTGTTTTTT.

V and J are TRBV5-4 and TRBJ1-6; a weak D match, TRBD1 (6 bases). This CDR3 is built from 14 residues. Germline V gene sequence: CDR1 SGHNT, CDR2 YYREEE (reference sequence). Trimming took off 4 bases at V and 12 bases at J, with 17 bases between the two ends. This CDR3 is CASSLIQGEGPLHF. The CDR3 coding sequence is TGTGCCAGCAGCCTAATACAGGGAGAGGGACCCCTCCACTTT. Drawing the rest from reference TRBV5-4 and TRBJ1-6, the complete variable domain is ETGVTQSPTHLIKTRGQQVTLRCSSQSGHNTVSWYQQALGQGPQFIFQYYREEENGRGNFPPRFSGLQFPNYSSELNVNALELDDSALYLCASSLIQGEGPLHFGNGTRLTVT.

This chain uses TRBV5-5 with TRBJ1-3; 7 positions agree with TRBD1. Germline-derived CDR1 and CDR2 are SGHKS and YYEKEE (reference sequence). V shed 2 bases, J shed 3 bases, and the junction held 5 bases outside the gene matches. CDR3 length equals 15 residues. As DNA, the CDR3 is TGTGCCAGCAGCTTTGGGACAGCGCTTGGAAACACCATATATTTT. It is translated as CASSFGTALGNTIYF. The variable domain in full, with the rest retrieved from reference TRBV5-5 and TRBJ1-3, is DAGVTQSPTHLIKTRGQQVTLRCSPISGHKSVSWYQQVLGQGPQFIFQYYEKEERGRGNFPDRFSARQFPNYSSELNVNALLLGDSALYLCASSFGTALGNTIYFGEGSWLTVV.

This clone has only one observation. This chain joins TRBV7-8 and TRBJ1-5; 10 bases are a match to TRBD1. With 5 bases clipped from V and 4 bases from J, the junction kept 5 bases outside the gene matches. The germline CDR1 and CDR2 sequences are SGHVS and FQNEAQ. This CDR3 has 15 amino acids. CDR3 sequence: CASSGDRGRNQPQHF. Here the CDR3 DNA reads TGTGCCAGCAGCGGCGACAGGGGGCGGAATCAGCCCCAGCATTTT.

Written as DNA, the CDR3 is TGTGCCAGCAGCTTAGGCAATAGAGGAAACACCATATATTTT. Translating gives CASSLGNRGNTIYF. This chain links TRBV11-2 with TRBJ1-3; D unclear. Trimming took 1 base from V and 4 from J, leaving 8 bases between them. Germline V gene lookup returns CDR1 SGHAT and CDR2 FQNNGV. This CDR3 comprises 14 residues.

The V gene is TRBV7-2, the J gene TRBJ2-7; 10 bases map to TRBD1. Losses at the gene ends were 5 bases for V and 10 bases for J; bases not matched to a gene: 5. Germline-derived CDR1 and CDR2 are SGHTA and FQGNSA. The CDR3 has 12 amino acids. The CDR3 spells CASSLDRGDQYF. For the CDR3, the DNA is TGTGCCAGCAGCCTGGACAGGGGGGATCAGTACTTC.

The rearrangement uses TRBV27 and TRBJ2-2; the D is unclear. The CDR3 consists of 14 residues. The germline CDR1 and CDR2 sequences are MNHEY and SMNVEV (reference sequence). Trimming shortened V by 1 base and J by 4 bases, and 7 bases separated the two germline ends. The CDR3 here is CASSLWGATGELFF. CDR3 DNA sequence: TGTGCCAGCAGTTTATGGGGTGCCACCGGGGAGCTGTTTTTT.

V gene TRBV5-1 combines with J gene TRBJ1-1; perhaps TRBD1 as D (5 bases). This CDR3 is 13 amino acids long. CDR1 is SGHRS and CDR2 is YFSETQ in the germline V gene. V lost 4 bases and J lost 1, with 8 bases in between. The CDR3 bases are TGCGCCAGCAGCAAGACAGCGAACACTGAAGCTTTCTTT. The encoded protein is CASSKTANTEAFF.

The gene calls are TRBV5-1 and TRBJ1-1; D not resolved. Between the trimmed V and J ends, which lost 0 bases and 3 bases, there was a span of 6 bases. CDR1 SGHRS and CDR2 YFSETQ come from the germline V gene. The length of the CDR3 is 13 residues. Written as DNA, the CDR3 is TGCGCCAGCAGCTTGGAGGCGCACACTGAAGCTTTCTTT. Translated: CASSLEAHTEAFF. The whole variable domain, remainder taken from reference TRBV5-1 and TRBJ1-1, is KAGVTQTPRYLIKTRGQQVTLSCSPISGHRSVSWYQQTPGQGLQFLFEYFSETQRNKGNFPGRFSGRQFSNSRSEMNVSTLELGDSALYLCASSLEAHTEAFFGQGTRLTVV.

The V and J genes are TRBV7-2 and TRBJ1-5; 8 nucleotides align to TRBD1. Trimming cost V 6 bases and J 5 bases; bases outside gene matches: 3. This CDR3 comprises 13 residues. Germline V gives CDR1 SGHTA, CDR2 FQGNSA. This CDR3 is CASRSTGDQPQHF. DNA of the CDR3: TGTGCCAGCAGGTCGACAGGGGATCAGCCCCAGCATTTT.

The CDR3 DNA reads as TGCGCCAGCAGCCAAGAAAGTGTGCTCACAGATACGCAGTATTTT. Its protein product is CASSQESVLTDTQYF. V and J are TRBV4-1 and TRBJ2-3, with D uncertain. V was shortened by 0 bases and J by 2 bases, with 9 bases between the two germline ends. The CDR3 has 15 amino acids. The germline CDR1 and CDR2 sequences are MGHRA and YSYEKL.

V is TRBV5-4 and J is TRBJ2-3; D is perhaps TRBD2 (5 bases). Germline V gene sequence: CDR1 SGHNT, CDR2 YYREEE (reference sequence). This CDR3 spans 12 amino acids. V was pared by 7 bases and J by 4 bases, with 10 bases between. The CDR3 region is CASSGFSDTQYF. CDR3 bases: TGTGCCAGCTCGGGGTTTTCAGATACGCAGTATTTT.

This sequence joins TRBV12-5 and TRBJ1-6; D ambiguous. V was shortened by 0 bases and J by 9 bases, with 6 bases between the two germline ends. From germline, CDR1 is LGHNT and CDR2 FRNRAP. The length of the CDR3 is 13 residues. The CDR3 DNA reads TGTGCTAGTGGTTTGGTACTAGGTTCACCCCTCCACTTT. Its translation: CASGLVLGSPLHF.

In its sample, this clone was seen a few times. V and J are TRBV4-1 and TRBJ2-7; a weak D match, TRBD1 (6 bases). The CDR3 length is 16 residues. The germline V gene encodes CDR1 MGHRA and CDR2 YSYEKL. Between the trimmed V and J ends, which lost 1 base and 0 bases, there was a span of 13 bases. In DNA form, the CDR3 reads TGCGCCAGCAGCCAAGGTGGGGCAGGGGTCTCCTACGAGCAGTACTTC. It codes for CASSQGGAGVSYEQYF.

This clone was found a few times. The CDR3: CASSQESLATTGELFF. The CDR3 DNA follows: TGTGCCAGCAGCCAAGAGAGTCTAGCGACCACCGGGGAGCTGTTTTTT. The V call is TRBV4-2, the J call TRBJ2-2, with D possibly TRBD2 on 6 matching bases. This CDR3 contains 16 residues. Trimming left V 0 bases short and J 4 bases short, with 12 bases between. CDR1 is LGHNA and CDR2 is YNFKEQ in the germline V gene.

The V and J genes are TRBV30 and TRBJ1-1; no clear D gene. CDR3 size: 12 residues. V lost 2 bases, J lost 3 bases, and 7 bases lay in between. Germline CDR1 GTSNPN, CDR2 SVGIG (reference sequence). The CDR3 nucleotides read TGTGCCTGGAGTTGGTTCGACACTGAAGCTTTCTTT. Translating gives CAWSWFDTEAFF.

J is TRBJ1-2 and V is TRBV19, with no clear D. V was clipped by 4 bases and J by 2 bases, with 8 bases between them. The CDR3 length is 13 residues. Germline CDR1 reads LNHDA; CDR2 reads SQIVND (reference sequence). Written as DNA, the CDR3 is TGTGCCAGTAGTACCACGGACAACTATGGCTACACCTTC. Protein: CASSTTDNYGYTF.

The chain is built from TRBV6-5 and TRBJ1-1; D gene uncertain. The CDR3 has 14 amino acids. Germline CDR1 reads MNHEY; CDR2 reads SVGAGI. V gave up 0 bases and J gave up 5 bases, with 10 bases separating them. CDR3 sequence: CASSYSNWGTEAFF. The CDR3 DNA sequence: TGTGCCAGCAGTTACTCGAATTGGGGAACTGAAGCTTTCTTT.

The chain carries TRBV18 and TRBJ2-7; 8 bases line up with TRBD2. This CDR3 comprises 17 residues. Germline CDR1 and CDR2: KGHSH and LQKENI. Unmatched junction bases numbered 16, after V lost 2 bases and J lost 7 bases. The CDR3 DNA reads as TGTGCCAGCTCACCAATGGGCCGGGGGGGCGATCAGGGAGAGCAGTACTTC. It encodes CASSPMGRGGDQGEQYF.

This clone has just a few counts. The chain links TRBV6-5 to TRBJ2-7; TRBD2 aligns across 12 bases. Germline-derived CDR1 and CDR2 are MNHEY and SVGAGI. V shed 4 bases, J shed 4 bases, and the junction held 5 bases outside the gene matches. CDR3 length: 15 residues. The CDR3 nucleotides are TGTGCCAGCAGTTTCCTTGGACTAGCGGGGTACGAGCAGTACTTC. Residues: CASSFLGLAGYEQYF.

The CDR3 DNA reads TGTGCCAGCGCCTACGGTGTAGATACGCAGTATTTT. Amino acids: CASAYGVDTQYF. The V gene is TRBV2, the J gene TRBJ2-3; D is unresolved. V shed 8 bases and J shed 5 bases, with 11 bases lying between them. The V gene's germline CDR1 is SNHLY and CDR2 FYNNEI. The CDR3 is made up of 12 amino acids.

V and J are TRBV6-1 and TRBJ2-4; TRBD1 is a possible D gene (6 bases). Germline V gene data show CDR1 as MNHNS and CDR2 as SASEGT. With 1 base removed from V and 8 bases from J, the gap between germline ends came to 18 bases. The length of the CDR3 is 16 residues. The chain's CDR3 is CASSEVRQGPRDIQYF. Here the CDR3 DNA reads TGTGCCAGCAGTGAAGTTCGGCAGGGGCCGAGGGACATTCAGTACTTC.